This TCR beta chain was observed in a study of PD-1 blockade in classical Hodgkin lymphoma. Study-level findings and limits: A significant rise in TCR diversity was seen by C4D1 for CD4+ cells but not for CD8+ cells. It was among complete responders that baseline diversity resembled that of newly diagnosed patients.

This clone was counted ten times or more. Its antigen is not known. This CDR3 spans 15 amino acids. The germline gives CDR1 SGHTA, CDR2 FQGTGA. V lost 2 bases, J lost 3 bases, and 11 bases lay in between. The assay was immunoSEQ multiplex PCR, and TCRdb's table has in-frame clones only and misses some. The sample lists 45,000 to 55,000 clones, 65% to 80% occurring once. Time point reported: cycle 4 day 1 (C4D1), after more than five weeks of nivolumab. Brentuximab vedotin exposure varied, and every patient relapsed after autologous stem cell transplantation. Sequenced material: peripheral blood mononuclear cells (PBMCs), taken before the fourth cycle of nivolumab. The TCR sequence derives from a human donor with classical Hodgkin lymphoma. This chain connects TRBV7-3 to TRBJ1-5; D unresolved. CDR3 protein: CASSLEKRANQPQHF. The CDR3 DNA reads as TGTGCCAGCAGCTTAGAAAAGAGAGCCAATCAGCCCCAGCATTTT.